This T cell receptor (beta chain) was captured in a study of T cells in Graves' hyperthyroidism and ophthalmopathy. General study points: Within blood appeared most thyroid clonotypes that had expanded above 0.001. Ophthalmopathy onset followed model prediction by a median roughly 6.5 months.

Using RNA transcripts as the source, TCR beta CDR3 regions were amplified. A first-round RT-PCR of the TCR CDR3 used the HTBI primer set. Via MiXCR, TCRdb re-called the multiplex PCR reads, giving one row per CDR3 protein. The sample has 450,000 to 700,000 distinct CDR3 sequences; roughly 46% are singletons. The study excluded patients with uncontrolled infection, other autoimmune disease, pregnancy or lactation. Diagnosis relied on clinical symptoms, serum thyroxine and TRAb, thyroid ultrasound and orbital computed tomography. This CDR3 contains 13 residues. Trimming shortened V by 5 bases and J by 8 bases, and 15 bases separated the two germline ends. CDR1 and CDR2 from the germline V gene are MGHRA and YSYEKL. Points on this clonotype: No antigen is known for it.

The sample consisted of peripheral blood or thyroid tissue (not recorded which). The chain joins TRBV4-1 to TRBJ1-1; D is ambiguous. This sequence was found in an adult woman with Graves' disease, either hyperthyroidism or ophthalmopathy (not recorded which). CDR3 sequence: CASSLGSGLEAFF. CDR3 sequence (DNA): TGCGCCAGCAGCTTAGGAAGCGGACTGGAAGCTTTCTTT.